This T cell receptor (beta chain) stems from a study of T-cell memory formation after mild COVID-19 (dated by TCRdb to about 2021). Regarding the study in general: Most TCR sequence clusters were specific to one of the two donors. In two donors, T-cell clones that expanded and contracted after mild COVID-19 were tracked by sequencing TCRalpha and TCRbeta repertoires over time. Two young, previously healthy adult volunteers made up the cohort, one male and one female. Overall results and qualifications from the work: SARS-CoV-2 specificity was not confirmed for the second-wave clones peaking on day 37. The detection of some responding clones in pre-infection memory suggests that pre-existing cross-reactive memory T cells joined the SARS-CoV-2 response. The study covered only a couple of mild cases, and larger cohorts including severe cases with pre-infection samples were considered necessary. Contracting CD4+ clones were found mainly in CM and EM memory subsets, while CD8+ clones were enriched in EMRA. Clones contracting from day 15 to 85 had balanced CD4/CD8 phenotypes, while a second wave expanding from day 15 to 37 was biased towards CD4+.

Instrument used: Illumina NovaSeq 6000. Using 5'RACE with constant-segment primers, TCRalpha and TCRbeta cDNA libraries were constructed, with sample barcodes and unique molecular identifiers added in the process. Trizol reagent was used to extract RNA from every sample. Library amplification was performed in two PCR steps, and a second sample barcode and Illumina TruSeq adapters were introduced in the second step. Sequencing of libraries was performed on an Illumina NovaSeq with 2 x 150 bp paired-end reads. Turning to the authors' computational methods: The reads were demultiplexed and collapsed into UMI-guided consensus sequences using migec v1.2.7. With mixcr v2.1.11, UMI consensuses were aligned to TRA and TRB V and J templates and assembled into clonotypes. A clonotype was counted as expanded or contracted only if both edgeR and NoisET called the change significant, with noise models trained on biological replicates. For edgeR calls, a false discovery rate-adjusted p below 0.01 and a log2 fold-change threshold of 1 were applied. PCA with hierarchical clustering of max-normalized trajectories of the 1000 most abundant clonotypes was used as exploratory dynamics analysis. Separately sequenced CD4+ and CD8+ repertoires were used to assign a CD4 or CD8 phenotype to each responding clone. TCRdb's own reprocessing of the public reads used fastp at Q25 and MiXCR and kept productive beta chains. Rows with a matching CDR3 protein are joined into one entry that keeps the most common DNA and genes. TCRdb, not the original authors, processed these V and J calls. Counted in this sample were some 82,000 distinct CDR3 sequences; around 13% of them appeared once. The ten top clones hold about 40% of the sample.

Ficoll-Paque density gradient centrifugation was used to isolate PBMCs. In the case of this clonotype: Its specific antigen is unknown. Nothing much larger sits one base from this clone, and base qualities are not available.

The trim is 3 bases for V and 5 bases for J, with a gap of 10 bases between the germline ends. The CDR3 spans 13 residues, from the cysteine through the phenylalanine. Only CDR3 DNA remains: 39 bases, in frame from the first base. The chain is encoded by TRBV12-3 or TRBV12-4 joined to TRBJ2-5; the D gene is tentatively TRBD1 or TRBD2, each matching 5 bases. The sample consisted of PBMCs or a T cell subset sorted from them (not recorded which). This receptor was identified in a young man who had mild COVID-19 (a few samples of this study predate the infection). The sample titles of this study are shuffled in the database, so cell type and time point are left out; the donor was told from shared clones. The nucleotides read TGTGCCAGCAGTTTTGTGGGGACGGAGACCCAGTACTTC. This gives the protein CASSFVGTETQYF.